This T cell receptor beta chain was sequenced in a study of blood T cell repertoires in COVID-19. In the study overall: Sample material is recorded as cDNA or gDNA derived from T cells, B-cell-depleted T cells, or PBMCs.

CDR1 is SGHVS and CDR2 is FNYEAQ in the germline V gene. V was shortened by 2 bases and J by 5 bases, with 24 bases between the two germline ends. The CDR3 sequence is 18 residues long. Sequenced by immunoSEQ multiplex PCR; TCRdb stores in-frame clones only, minus some. This table holds about 170,000 clones, approximately 87% found once. This chain uses TRBV7-6 with TRBJ2-5; D may be TRBD2 (6 bases). The sample comprised peripheral blood. The clonotype was recovered from a man aged 18-30 years with active or convalescent COVID-19. CDR3 region: CASSLKGAGPGRRETQYF. The CDR3 DNA follows: TGTGCCAGCAGCTTAAAGGGCGCGGGCCCGGGGAGGAGGGAGACCCAGTACTTC.